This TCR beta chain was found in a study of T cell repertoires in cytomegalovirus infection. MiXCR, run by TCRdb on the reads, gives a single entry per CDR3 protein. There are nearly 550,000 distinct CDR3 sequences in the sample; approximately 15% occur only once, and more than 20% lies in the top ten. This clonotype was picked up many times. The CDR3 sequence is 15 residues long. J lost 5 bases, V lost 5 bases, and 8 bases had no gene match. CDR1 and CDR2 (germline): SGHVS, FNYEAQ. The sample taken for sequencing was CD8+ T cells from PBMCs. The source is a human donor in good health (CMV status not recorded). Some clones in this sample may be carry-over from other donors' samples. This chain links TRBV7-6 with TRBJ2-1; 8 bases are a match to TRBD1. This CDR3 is CASSPRTGINNEQFF. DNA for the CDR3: TGTGCCAGCAGCCCCCGGACAGGGATCAACAATGAGCAGTTCTTC.